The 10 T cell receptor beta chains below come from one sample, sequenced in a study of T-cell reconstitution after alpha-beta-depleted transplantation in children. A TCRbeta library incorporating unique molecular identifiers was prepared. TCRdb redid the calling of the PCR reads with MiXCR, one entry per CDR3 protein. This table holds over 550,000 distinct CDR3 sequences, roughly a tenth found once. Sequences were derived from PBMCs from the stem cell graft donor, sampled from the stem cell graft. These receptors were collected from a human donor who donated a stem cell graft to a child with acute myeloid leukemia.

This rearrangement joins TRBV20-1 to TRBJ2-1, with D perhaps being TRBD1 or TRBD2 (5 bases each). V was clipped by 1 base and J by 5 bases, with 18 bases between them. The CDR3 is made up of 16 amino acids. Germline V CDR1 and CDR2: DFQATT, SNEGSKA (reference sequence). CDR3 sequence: CSARVAGVTGHNEQFF. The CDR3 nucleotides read TGCAGTGCTAGAGTCGCTGGGGTAACGGGACACAATGAGCAGTTCTTC.

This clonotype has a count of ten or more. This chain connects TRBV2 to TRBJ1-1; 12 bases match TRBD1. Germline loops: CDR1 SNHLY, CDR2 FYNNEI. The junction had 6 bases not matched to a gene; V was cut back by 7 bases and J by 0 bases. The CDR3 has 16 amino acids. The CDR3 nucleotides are TGTGCCAGCAAAGGGACAGGGGGCCGAATGAACACTGAAGCTTTCTTT. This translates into CASKGTGGRMNTEAFF.

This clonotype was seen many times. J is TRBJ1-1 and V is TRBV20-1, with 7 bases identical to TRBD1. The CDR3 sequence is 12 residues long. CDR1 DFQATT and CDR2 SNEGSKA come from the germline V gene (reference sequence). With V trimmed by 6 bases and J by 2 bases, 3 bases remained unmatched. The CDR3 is CSASGGNTEAFF. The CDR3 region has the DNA TGCAGTGCGTCAGGGGGAAACACTGAAGCTTTCTTT.

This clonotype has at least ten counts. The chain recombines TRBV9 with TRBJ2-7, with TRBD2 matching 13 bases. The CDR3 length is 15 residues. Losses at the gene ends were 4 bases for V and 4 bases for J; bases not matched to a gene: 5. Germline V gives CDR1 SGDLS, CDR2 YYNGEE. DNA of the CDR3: TGTGCCAGCAGCCCAAGGACTAGCGGGAGATACGAGCAGTACTTC. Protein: CASSPRTSGRYEQYF.

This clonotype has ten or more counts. Here the CDR3 DNA reads TGTGCCAGCGGGAGAAAGGATGAGCAGTTCTTC. Protein product: CASGRKDEQFF. The rearrangement links TRBV2 to TRBJ2-1; D may be TRBD2 (5 bases). This CDR3 contains 11 residues. Germline V gives CDR1 SNHLY, CDR2 FYNNEI. Between the trimmed V and J ends, which lost 8 bases and 8 bases, there was a span of 10 bases.

CDR3 region: CASSQAMEREFSGELFF. The DNA for the CDR3 is TGCGCCAGCAGCCAAGCTATGGAGCGGGAGTTCTCCGGGGAGCTGTTTTTT. This chain joins TRBV4-3 and TRBJ2-2; 8 bases fit TRBD2. The CDR3 loop spans 17 amino acids. V lost 1 base to trimming and J lost 6 bases; unmatched junction nucleotides: 10. The germline V gene has CDR1 LGHNA and CDR2 YSLEER.

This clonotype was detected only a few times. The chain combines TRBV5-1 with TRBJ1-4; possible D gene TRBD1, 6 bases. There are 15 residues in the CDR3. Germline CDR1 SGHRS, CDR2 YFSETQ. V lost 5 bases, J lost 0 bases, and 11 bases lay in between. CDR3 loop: CASRRAGATNEKLFF. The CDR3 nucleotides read TGCGCCAGCAGACGGGCAGGGGCAACTAATGAAAAACTGTTTTTT.

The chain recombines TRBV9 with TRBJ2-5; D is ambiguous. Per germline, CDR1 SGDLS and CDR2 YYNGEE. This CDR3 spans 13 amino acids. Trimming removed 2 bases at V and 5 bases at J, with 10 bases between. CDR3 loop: CASSVGPFETQYF. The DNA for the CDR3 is TGTGCCAGCAGCGTCGGGCCTTTCGAGACCCAGTACTTC. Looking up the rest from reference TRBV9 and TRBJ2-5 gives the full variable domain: DSGVTQTPKHLITATGQRVTLRCSPRSGDLSVYWYQQSLDQGLQFLIQYYNGEERAKGNILERFSAQQFPDLHSELNLSSLELGDSALYFCASSVGPFETQYFGPGTRLLVL.

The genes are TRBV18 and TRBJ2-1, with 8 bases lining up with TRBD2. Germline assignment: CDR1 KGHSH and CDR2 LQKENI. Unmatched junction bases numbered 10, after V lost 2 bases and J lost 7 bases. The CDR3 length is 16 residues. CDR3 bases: TGTGCCAGCTCACCAAGTCGGGAGGGCCGGCGGAATGAGCAGTTCTTC. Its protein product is CASSPSREGRRNEQFF. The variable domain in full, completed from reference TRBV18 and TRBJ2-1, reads NAGVMQNPRHLVRRRGQEARLRCSPMKGHSHVYWYRQLPEEGLKFMVYLQKENIIDESGMPKERFSAEFPKEGPSILRIQQVVRGDSAAYFCASSPSREGRRNEQFFGPGTRLTVL.

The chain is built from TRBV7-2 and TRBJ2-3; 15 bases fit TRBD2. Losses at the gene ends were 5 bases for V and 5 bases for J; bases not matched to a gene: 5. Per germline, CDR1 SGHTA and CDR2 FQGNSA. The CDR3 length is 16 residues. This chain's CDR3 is CASSLGLAGGVDTQYF. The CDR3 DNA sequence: TGTGCCAGCAGCCTGGGACTAGCGGGAGGAGTAGATACGCAGTATTTT. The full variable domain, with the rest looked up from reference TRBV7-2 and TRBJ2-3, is GAGVSQSPSNKVTEKGKDVELRCDPISGHTALYWYRQSLGQGLEFLIYFQGNSAPDKSGLPSDRFSAERTGGSVSTLTIQRTQQEDSAVYLCASSLGLAGGVDTQYFGPGTRLTVL.